The rows below give T cell receptor beta chains drawn from one sample of a study of shared clonotypes between healthy human individuals. The repertoire was sequenced with immunoSEQ multiplex PCR; TCRdb's copy has only in-frame clones and lacks some. This repertoire shows some 2,100,000 clones, roughly 91% found once; its top ten account for about 1.5%. Sequencing was done on a sample of naive CD8+ T cells from PBMCs. The source is a man younger than 35 in good health. Some clones in this sample may be carry-over from other donors' samples. Each CDR3 is given with its conserved first and last residue. The order of the fields is D gene, clone size, J gene, V gene, CDR3 DNA, CDR3 protein. The D gene is left open where the match is weak. Only some rows state a clone size, as once, few, many or a class for expanded clones.

. . TRBJ2-7 TRBV7-9 TGTGCCAGCAGCTACGGACCAGGGACGGAAAAATTGACCTACGAGCAGTACTTC CASSYGPGTEKLTYEQYF
TRBD1 . TRBJ2-2 TRBV11-3 TGTGCCAGCAGCGACCGGACAGGCACCGGGGAGCTGTTTTTT CASSDRTGTGELFF
TRBD1 . TRBJ2-1 TRBV5-1 TGCGCCAGCAGCCGAGGACAGGACAATGAGCAGTTCTTC CASSRGQDNEQFF
. . TRBJ2-1 TRBV28 TGTGCCAGCAGTTTCGCCAGGGGGAGGAATGAGCAGTTCTTC CASSFARGRNEQFF
TRBD1 . TRBJ1-2 TRBV6-5 TGTGCCAGCAGGGAATCGACAGGGGCCCGCTATGGCTACACCTTC CASRESTGARYGYTF
TRBD2 . TRBJ2-1 TRBV19 TGTGCCAGTAGTATGTATCCTAATAGCGGGAGAGTAGAAGGGAATGAGCAGTTCTTC CASSMYPNSGRVEGNEQFF
. . TRBJ2-1 TRBV29-1 TGCAGCGTTATTATCCAGGGATGGGGTGAGCAGTTCTTC CSVIIQGWGEQFF
. . TRBJ2-1 TRBV9 TGTGCCAGCAGCGCGTCCTACAATGAGCAGTTCTTC CASSASYNEQFF
. once TRBJ2-7 TRBV18 TGTGCCAGCTCACCGGACTACTACGAGCAGTACTTC CASSPDYYEQYF
. . TRBJ1-5 TRBV5-8 TGTGCCAGCAGCTTGGTTGAGGCCTACGGGAGAGAGGGCCGGGAGCCCCAGCATTTT CASSLVEAYGREGREPQHF
. . TRBJ1-4 TRBV4-3 TGCGCCAGCAGCCCGAGAGGACAGACCCTCACCTTTAATGAAAAACTGTTTTTT CASSPRGQTLTFNEKLFF
. . TRBJ2-7 TRBV5-1 TGCGCCAGCAGCTTCACAGCTATGGACGAGCAGTACTTC CASSFTAMDEQYF
. . TRBJ2-2 TRBV6-4 TGTGCCAGCAGTGAAATCTCAGGCGGGGAGCTGTTTTTT CASSEISGGELFF
TRBD1 . TRBJ2-2 TRBV27 TGTGCCAGCAAGGGACAGGGGAAGACCGGGGAGCTGTTTTTT CASKGQGKTGELFF
TRBD2 . TRBJ2-7 TRBV4-1 TGCGCCAGCAGCCAACTACTAGCGGATCCCTACGAGCAGTACTTC CASSQLLADPYEQYF
. once TRBJ2-7 TRBV7-9 TGTGCCAGCAGCTCATATCAGGGGCCCCTAGCCGGCGAGCAGTACTTC CASSSYQGPLAGEQYF
TRBD1 few TRBJ1-1 TRBV29-1 TGCAGCGCCCGACAGGGAGAGTTCACTGAAGCTTTCTTT CSARQGEFTEAFF